This T cell receptor beta chain was profiled in a study of T cells in Graves' hyperthyroidism and ophthalmopathy. Broader study findings: Blood samples included most of the expanded thyroid clonotypes exceeding 0.001.

The study included ophthalmopathy patients with Clinical Activity Score at least 3, NOSPECS grade at least 4 and duration under 3 months. This clonotype was seen repeatedly, ten times or more. The target antigen is unknown. Amplification of TCR beta CDR3 regions used RNA as the template. During a first-round RT-PCR of the TCR CDR3, the HTBI primer set was used. TCRdb re-derived calls from the multiplex PCR reads in MiXCR, one entry per CDR3 protein. The sample contains 600,000 to 650,000 distinct CDR3 sequences, roughly 20% of which appear only once. Sequencing input: blood. This clonotype originated in a man aged 30 to 39 with Graves' ophthalmopathy.

CDR3 sequence (DNA): TGTGCCAGCAGCACCACTAGCGGGAGGACAACCGGGGAGCTGTTTTTT. It encodes CASSTTSGRTTGELFF. This rearrangement joins TRBV7-9 to TRBJ2-2; 12 bases agree with TRBD2. Germline V CDR1 and CDR2: SEHNR, FQNEAQ (reference sequence). V was clipped by 5 bases and J by 5 bases; unmatched bases: 6. The CDR3 totals 16 residues.